This T cell receptor (beta chain) stems from a study of sequential checkpoint blockade in melanoma. Overall study: Arm A got nivolumab then ipilimumab; arm B the reverse, 1:1.

The CDR3 runs to 18 residues. Losses at the gene ends were 0 bases for V and 8 bases for J; bases not matched to a gene: 15. Germline-derived CDR1 and CDR2 are SGHDT and YYEEEE. TCRdb's table, derived via immunoSEQ multiplex PCR, lists solely in-frame clones and lacks some. This table has under 20,000 clones, around 68% appearing once. The treatment here: randomized to nivolumab then ipilimumab (arm A) or the reverse (arm B). This clone was seen more than once but under ten times. The specimen comprised CD8+ T cells sorted from blood (inferred from file names), sampled from a patient given nivolumab and ipilimumab in sequence. This rearrangement joins TRBV5-6 to TRBJ2-1; 9 positions match TRBD2. The TCR originated in a human donor with melanoma. DNA for the CDR3: TGTGCCAGCAGCTTGGGGGCTAGCGGGGCCGGCCATTCCTATGAGCAGTTCTTC. Translated, it gives CASSLGASGAGHSYEQFF. Looking up the rest from reference TRBV5-6 and TRBJ2-1 gives the full variable domain: DAGVTQSPTHLIKTRGQQVTLRCSPKSGHDTVSWYQQALGQGPQFIFQYYEEEERQRGNFPDRFSGHQFPNYSSELNVNALLLGDSALYLCASSLGASGAGHSYEQFFGPGTRLTVL.